The source of this TCR beta chain is a study of spatial heterogeneity in lung cancer. The wider study: At a median of around 23 months after resection, follow-up PBMC samples were sequenced when available.

The time point: blood at routine non-recurrence follow-up after resection. No cells were sorted before sequencing. The whole RNA sequenced was extracted from tumor, nontumor lung or frozen PBMC. Per germline, CDR1 SEHNR and CDR2 FQNEAQ (reference sequence). V shed 2 bases and J shed 2 bases, with 12 bases lying between them. This CDR3 is built from 15 residues. This clonotype was seen at least ten times. Its specificity is not known. Each CDR3 protein gets one entry after TCRdb re-called the 5' RACE reads with MiXCR. There are about 47,000 distinct CDR3 sequences in the sample; less than 9.5% occur only once, and over 30% lies in the top ten. Study-wide results and limits: There were more appearances of ubiquitous expanded tumor TCRs in blood at resection than at follow-up.

The sample consisted of PBMCs, taken at follow-up. V is TRBV7-9 and J is TRBJ2-5, with D perhaps matching TRBD2 (6 bases). The TCR sequence derives from a female donor with early-stage non-small cell lung cancer. The CDR3 loop is CASSLPLATQETQYF. The DNA of the CDR3 is TGTGCCAGCAGCTTACCGCTAGCGACTCAAGAGACCCAGTACTTC.